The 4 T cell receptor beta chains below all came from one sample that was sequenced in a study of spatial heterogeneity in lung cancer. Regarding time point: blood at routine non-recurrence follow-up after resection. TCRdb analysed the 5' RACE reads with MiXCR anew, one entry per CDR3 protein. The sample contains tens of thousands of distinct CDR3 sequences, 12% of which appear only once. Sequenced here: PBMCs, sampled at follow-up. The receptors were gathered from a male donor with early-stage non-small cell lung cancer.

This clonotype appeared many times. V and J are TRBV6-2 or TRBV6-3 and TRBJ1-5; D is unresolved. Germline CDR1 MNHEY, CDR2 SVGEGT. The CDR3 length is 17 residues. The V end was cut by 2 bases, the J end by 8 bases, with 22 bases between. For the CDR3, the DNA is TGTGCCAGCAGTTACATCCCGGGTCGCCCTACCTCCGAGCCCCAGCATTTT. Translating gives CASSYIPGRPTSEPQHF.

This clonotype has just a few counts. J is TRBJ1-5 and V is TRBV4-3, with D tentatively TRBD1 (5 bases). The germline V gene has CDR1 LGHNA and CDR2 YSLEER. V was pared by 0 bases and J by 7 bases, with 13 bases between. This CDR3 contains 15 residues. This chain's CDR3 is CASSQDGQGRQPQHF. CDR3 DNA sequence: TGCGCCAGCAGCCAAGATGGGCAGGGACGGCAGCCCCAGCATTTT.

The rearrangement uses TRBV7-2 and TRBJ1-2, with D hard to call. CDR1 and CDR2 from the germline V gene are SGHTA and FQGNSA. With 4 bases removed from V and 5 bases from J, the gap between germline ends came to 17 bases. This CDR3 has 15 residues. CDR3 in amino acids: CASSYVPGFSYGYTF. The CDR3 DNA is TGTGCCAGCAGCTACGTCCCGGGTTTTTCGTATGGCTACACCTTC.

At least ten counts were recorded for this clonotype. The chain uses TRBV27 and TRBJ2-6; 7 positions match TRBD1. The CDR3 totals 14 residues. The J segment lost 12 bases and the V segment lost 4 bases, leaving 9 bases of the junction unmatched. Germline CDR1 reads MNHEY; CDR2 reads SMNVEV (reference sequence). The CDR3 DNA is TGTGCCAGCAGTTCCCCCGGGACAGCCTCCGTCCTGACTTTC. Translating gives CASSSPGTASVLTF.